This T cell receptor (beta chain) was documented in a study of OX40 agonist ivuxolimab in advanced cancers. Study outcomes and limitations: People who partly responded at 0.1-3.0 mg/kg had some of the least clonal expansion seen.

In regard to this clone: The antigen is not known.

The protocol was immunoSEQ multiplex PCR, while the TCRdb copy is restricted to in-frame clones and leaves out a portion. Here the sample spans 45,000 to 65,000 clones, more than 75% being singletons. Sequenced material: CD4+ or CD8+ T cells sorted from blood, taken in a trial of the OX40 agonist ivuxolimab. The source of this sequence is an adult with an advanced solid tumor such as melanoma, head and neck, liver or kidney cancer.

CDR3 in DNA: TGTGCCAGCAGTTACCCGGACAGGGCGGGACAAGAGACCCAGTACTTC. Encoded protein: CASSYPDRAGQETQYF. The chain carries TRBV6-5 and TRBJ2-5; 8 nucleotides agree with TRBD1. Trimming cost V 2 bases and J 2 bases; bases outside gene matches: 7. The germline V gene encodes CDR1 MNHEY and CDR2 SVGAGI. The CDR3 totals 16 residues.